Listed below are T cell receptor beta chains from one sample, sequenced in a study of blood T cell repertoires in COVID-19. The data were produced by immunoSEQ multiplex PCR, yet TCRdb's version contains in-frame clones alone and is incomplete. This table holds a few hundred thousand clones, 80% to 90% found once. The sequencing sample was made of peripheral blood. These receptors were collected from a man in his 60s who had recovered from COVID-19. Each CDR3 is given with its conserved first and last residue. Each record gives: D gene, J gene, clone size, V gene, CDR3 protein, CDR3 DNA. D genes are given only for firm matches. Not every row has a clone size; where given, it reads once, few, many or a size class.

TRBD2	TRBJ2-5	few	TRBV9	CASSAGTSGGETQYF	TGTGCCAGCAGCGCCGGGACTAGCGGGGGGGAGACCCAGTACTTC
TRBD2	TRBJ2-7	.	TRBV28	CASSPRTSGRKGYEQYF	TGTGCCAGCAGTCCTAGGACTAGCGGGAGAAAAGGTTACGAGCAGTACTTC
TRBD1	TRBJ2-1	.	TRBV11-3	CASSLMRQGALYNEQFF	TGTGCCAGCAGCTTAATGAGGCAGGGGGCCCTTTACAATGAGCAGTTCTTC
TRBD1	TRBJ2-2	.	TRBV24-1	CATSEATGDGELFF	TGTGCCACCAGTGAAGCTACAGGGGACGGGGAGCTGTTTTTT
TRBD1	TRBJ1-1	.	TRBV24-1	CATSDPPRDRRMNTEAFF	TGTGCCACCAGTGATCCGCCCCGGGACAGAAGAATGAACACTGAAGCTTTCTTT
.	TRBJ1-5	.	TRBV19	CASSGRPYSNQPQHF	TGTGCCAGCAGCGGCAGGCCCTATAGCAATCAGCCCCAGCATTTT
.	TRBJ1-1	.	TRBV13	CASSSPLRLEAFF	TGTGCCAGCAGCTCCCCTCTGCGCCTTGAAGCTTTCTTT
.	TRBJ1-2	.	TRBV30	CACTPPGVYGYTF	TGTGCCTGCACTCCACCGGGAGTCTATGGCTACACCTTC
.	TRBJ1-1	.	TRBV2	CASSEEARGNTEAFF	TGTGCCAGCAGTGAGGAGGCGCGGGGGAACACTGAAGCTTTCTTT
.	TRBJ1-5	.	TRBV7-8	CASSLSGQSGQPQHF	TGTGCCAGCAGCTTATCGGGCCAGTCGGGACAGCCCCAGCATTTT
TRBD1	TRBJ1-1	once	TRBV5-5	CASSLADRVPEAFF	TGTGCCAGCAGCTTGGCGGACAGGGTCCCTGAAGCTTTCTTT
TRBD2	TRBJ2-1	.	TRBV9	CASSVHSGNNEQFF	TGTGCCAGCAGCGTCCATAGCGGGAACAATGAGCAGTTCTTC
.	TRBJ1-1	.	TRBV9	CASSLTAEYGAFF	TGTGCCAGCAGCCTGACCGCGGAATACGGAGCTTTCTTT
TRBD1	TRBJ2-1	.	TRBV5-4	CASSRGSRGLSNEQFF	TGTGCCAGCAGCCGGGGGTCCAGGGGGCTCAGCAATGAGCAGTTCTTC
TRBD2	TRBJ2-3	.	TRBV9	CASSWTSGRTDTQYF	TGTGCCAGCAGCTGGACTAGCGGGAGAACAGATACGCAGTATTTT
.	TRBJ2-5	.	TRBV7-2	CASSLVSSTQETQYF	TGTGCCAGCAGCTTAGTTTCTAGCACCCAAGAGACCCAGTACTTC
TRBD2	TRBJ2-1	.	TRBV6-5	CASSYPRTSLEQFF	TGTGCCAGCAGTTACCCCCGGACTAGCTTGGAGCAGTTCTTC
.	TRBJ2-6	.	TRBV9	CASSVSGSGANVLTF	TGTGCCAGCAGCGTATCGGGGTCTGGGGCCAACGTCCTGACTTTC
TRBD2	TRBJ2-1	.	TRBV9	CASSVAVGGYNNEQFF	TGTGCCAGCAGCGTAGCGGTCGGGGGGTACAACAATGAGCAGTTCTTC
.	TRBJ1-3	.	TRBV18	CASSPPVSGVPGNTIYF	TGTGCCAGCTCACCACCGGTCTCGGGGGTCCCCGGAAACACCATATATTTT
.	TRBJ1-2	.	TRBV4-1	CASSQDRSEGAKGYTF	TGCGCCAGCAGCCAAGACAGGAGCGAAGGGGCGAAGGGCTACACCTTC
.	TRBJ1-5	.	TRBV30	CAWSVLISNQPQHF	TGTGCCTGGAGTGTACTTATTAGCAATCAGCCCCAGCATTTT
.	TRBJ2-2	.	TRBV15	CATGGLILRQGYTGELFF	TGTGCCACCGGGGGTCTAATATTGCGGCAGGGGTACACCGGGGAGCTGTTTTTT
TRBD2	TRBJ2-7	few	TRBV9	CASSVGLAGEHSYEQYF	TGTGCCAGCAGCGTAGGACTAGCGGGTGAACACTCCTACGAGCAGTACTTC
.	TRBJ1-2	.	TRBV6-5	CASSTRGGEYGYTF	TGTGCCAGCAGTACCCGGGGGGGGGAGTATGGCTACACCTTC